Following are 8 T cell receptor beta chains from one sample sequenced in a study of cytomegalovirus exposure and HLA in healthy donors. PCR primers comprised 60 Vbeta and 13 Jbeta primers. Assay: immunoSEQ multiplex PCR; the TCRdb copy retains only in-frame clones and omits some. The table shows 75,000 to 100,000 clones, with approximately 75% occurring only once. The sample comprised PBMCs. These receptors were taken from a woman aged 70-85 years in good health and CMV-seropositive.

There are a few counts of this clone. DNA for the CDR3: TGTGCCAGCAGCTTAGGACAGGGTCCAGATACGCAGTATTTT. Its translation: CASSLGQGPDTQYF. The V call is TRBV11-3, the J call TRBJ2-3; TRBD1 matches 7 bases. Germline V gives CDR1 SGHNT, CDR2 YENEEA. Germline trimming cut 1 base from V and 4 bases from J; bases unmatched to any gene: 2. The CDR3 runs 14 residues.

In its sample, this clone was seen once. The rearrangement links TRBV21-1 to TRBJ2-5; TRBD2, the table's D call, lacks a check against the DNA. TRBV21-1 is deemed a pseudogene. The CDR3 extends over 14 amino acids. The CDR3 is CASSKAGGGETQYF. For the CDR3, the DNA is TGTGCCAGCAGCAAAGCGGGCGGGGGGGAGACCCAGTACTTC.

This chain links TRBV10-3 with TRBJ2-2; TRBD2 is a possible D gene (6 bases). Per the germline V gene, CDR1 is ENHRY and CDR2 is SYGVKD. The CDR3 consists of 14 residues. V was cut by 11 bases and J by 2 bases, with 15 bases left in between. Here the CDR3 reads CASDGGPNTGELFF. The DNA for the CDR3 is TGTGCCTCGGACGGGGGACCCAACACCGGGGAGCTGTTTTTT.

This clone is labeled as medium-sized. The V and J genes are TRBV5-1 and TRBJ1-5; D is ambiguous. This CDR3 is 15 amino acids long. The germline CDR1 and CDR2 sequences are SGHRS and YFSETQ. Between the trimmed V and J ends, which lost 4 bases and 0 bases, there was a span of 11 bases. The CDR3 DNA follows: TGCGCCAGCAGCCCGGGTTTTAATAGCAATCAGCCCCAGCATTTT. This codes for CASSPGFNSNQPQHF.

This clone was found once. The gene calls are TRBV7-2 and TRBJ1-1; perhaps TRBD1 as D (6 bases). Germline V lookup: CDR1 SGHTA, CDR2 FQGNSA. CDR3 length: 12 amino acids. With 1 base removed from V and 11 bases from J, the gap between germline ends came to 11 bases. This chain's CDR3 is CASSLDTGLAFF. In DNA form, the CDR3 reads TGTGCCAGCAGCTTAGACACAGGGTTGGCTTTCTTT.

The chain combines TRBV28 with TRBJ1-5; 7 bases align to TRBD1. Germline V CDR1 and CDR2: MDHEN, SYDVKM. V dropped 6 bases and J dropped 5; count of bases not matched to a gene: 4. This CDR3 region has 13 residues. The CDR3 region is CASRWTGDQPQHF. CDR3 DNA: TGTGCCAGCAGATGGACAGGAGATCAGCCCCAGCATTTT.

J is TRBJ1-1 and V is TRBV5-1, with 7 bases that match TRBD1. There are 17 residues in the CDR3. V was pared by 0 bases and J by 0 bases, with 8 bases of the junction left unmatched. Germline-derived CDR1 and CDR2 are SGHRS and YFSETQ. DNA of the CDR3: TGCGCCAGCAGCTTGGCAGGGGGTGGAATGGTGAACACTGAAGCTTTCTTT. This sequence encodes CASSLAGGGMVNTEAFF. The full variable domain, completed using reference TRBV5-1 and TRBJ1-1, is KAGVTQTPRYLIKTRGQQVTLSCSPISGHRSVSWYQQTPGQGLQFLFEYFSETQRNKGNFPGRFSGRQFSNSRSEMNVSTLELGDSALYLCASSLAGGGMVNTEAFFGQGTRLTVV.

The genes are TRBV9 and TRBJ1-1; D is undetermined. V was cut by 4 bases and J by 2 bases, with 24 bases left in between. Germline V gene lookup returns CDR1 SGDLS and CDR2 YYNGEE. The CDR3 consists of 18 residues. Written as DNA, the CDR3 is TGTGCCAGCAGCCCACACGCTTTCGTGGCGGATGGAAACACTGAAGCTTTCTTT. Its protein product is CASSPHAFVADGNTEAFF.